What follows are 3 T cell receptor beta chains derived from one specimen sequenced in a study of blood T cell repertoires in COVID-19. Only in-frame clones appear in the TCRdb table, and some are missing; sequencing was by immunoSEQ multiplex PCR. This table has 310,000 or so clones, 87% appearing once. Sequences were obtained from peripheral blood. The origin of the receptors is a man under 40 with COVID-19, enrolled during active disease.

This sequence joins TRBV29-1 and TRBJ1-2, with TRBD1 as a possible D gene (6 bases). The CDR3 sequence is 13 residues long. The germline V gene has CDR1 SQVTM and CDR2 ANQGSEA. V lost 3 bases and J lost 2, with 10 bases in between. The CDR3 region has the DNA TGCAGCGTTGAGCCCCAGGGGAACTATGGCTACACCTTC. Protein sequence: CSVEPQGNYGYTF.

V usage is TRBV4-2 and J usage is TRBJ2-3, with 12 bases identical to TRBD2. Trimming took 4 bases from V and 6 from J; bases not matched to a gene: 8. This CDR3 has 16 residues. Germline CDR1 and CDR2: LGHNA and YNFKEQ. The CDR3 DNA sequence: TGTGCCAGCAGCCCTGGGACTAGCGGGCCTTTGGATACGCAGTATTTT. Encoded protein: CASSPGTSGPLDTQYF.

V gene TRBV20-1 combines with J gene TRBJ1-1; D gene ambiguous. V was shortened by 0 bases and J by 6 bases, with 2 bases between the two germline ends. Per the germline V gene, CDR1 is DFQATT and CDR2 is SNEGSKA (reference sequence). The CDR3 is 10 residues long. The CDR3 DNA sequence: TGCAGTGCTAGAGACGCTGAAGCTTTCTTT. Its translation: CSARDAEAFF.